The rows below give T cell receptor beta chains drawn from one sample of a study of early T cells in non-severe SARS-CoV-2 infection. Via MiXCR, TCRdb re-called the 5' RACE reads, giving one row per CDR3 protein. The sample holds approximately 70,000 distinct CDR3 sequences, approximately 13% seen once. Sample: whole blood. These receptors originate from an adult who was a healthcare worker with PCR-confirmed SARS-CoV-2 infection or an uninfected control (not recorded which). Each CDR3 is given with its conserved first and last residue. The D gene is left open where the match is weak. Not every row has a clone size; where given, it reads once, few, many or a size class.

TRBJ1-6 | . | TRBV7-6 | few | TGTGCCAGCCGCCCAGAAGGGCGCCCCCATTCACCCCTCCACTTT | CASRPEGRPHSPLHF
TRBJ1-3 | . | TRBV29-1 | few | TGCAGCGCCAGAAATGGAAACACCATATATTTT | CSARNGNTIYF
TRBJ2-7 | . | TRBV29-1 | . | TGCAGCGGAGGACAGTCCTACGAGCAGTACTTC | CSGGQSYEQYF
TRBJ1-3 | . | TRBV5-6 | many | TGTGCCAGCAGCTTGGGACGGTTTGGAAACACCATATATTTT | CASSLGRFGNTIYF
TRBJ2-1 | . | TRBV29-1 | many | TGCAGCGGTGGGGAGGTGTACAATGAGCAGTTCTTC | CSGGEVYNEQFF
TRBJ1-2 | TRBD1 | TRBV4-2 | many | TGTGCCAGCAGCCAACAGGGGGCCGGCTACACCTTC | CASSQQGAGYTF
TRBJ2-1 | . | TRBV6-5 | few | TGTGCCAGCAGTTACTCGGGCAGCTCCTACAATGAGCAGTTCTTC | CASSYSGSSYNEQFF
TRBJ2-5 | . | TRBV12-5 | many | TGTGCTAGTGGTCTCCCCACTAGTGCAGAGTACTTC | CASGLPTSAEYF
TRBJ2-6 | TRBD1 | TRBV12-3/TRBV12-4 | . | TGTGCCAGCAGTCTTCACAGGGGGCAGGCTGGGGCCAACGTCCTGACTTTC | CASSLHRGQAGANVLTF
TRBJ1-6 | . | TRBV29-1 | few | TGCAGCGTAACCTCACCCCTCCACTTT | CSVTSPLHF
TRBJ2-1 | TRBD2 | TRBV7-9 | few | TGTGCCAGCCCCCCCGGGGGGGACTACAATGAGCAGTTCTTC | CASPPGGDYNEQFF
TRBJ1-1 | TRBD1 | TRBV6-6 | . | TGTGCCAGCAGTTTAAAAGGGGGCGCTGAAGCTTTCTTT | CASSLKGGAEAFF
TRBJ1-3 | . | TRBV27 | few | TGTGCCAGCAGCTACGACGGCTCCTCTGGAAACACCATATATTTT | CASSYDGSSGNTIYF
TRBJ2-5 | . | TRBV29-1 | few | TGCAGCGTTGAAGATTGGGATCAGACCCAGTACTTC | CSVEDWDQTQYF
TRBJ2-2 | . | TRBV16 | many | TGTGCCAGCAGCCAATCTCCGTTATCGGGGACCGGGGAGCTGTTTTTT | CASSQSPLSGTGELFF
TRBJ2-2 | TRBD2 | TRBV7-2 | many | TGTGCCAGCAGCTTAGTAGCGGGAACTGGGGAGCTGTTTTTT | CASSLVAGTGELFF
TRBJ2-5 | . | TRBV30 | . | TGTGCCTGGGACCTCGATCGTATCAGGGCCCAGTACTTC | CAWDLDRIRAQYF
TRBJ2-7 | . | TRBV7-2 | . | TGTGCCAGCAGCTTAACAGGTTTCCCCTACGAGCAGTACTTC | CASSLTGFPYEQYF
TRBJ2-5 | . | TRBV5-1 | . | TGCGCCAGCAGCCTGGAGGCAACAAGTGGGGCAGAGACCCAGTACTTC | CASSLEATSGAETQYF
TRBJ2-7 | TRBD1 | TRBV18 | few | TGTGCCAGCTCACCTGATGGGACAGGCGTATACGAGCAGTACTTC | CASSPDGTGVYEQYF
TRBJ1-5 | . | TRBV18 | many | TGTGCCAGCTCATCGGACATGGTCAATCAGCCCCAGCATTTT | CASSSDMVNQPQHF
TRBJ2-2 | . | TRBV5-1 | many | TGCGCCAGCAGCTTGTTTGGGGATTACACCGGGGAGCTGTTTTTT | CASSLFGDYTGELFF
TRBJ1-4 | . | TRBV12-3/TRBV12-4 | many | TGTGCCAGCAGTTTATGGGCAGGGGCCCATGAAAAACTGTTTTTT | CASSLWAGAHEKLFF
TRBJ1-1 | . | TRBV11-1 | few | TGTGCCAGCAGCATGGACGGGAACACTGAAGCTTTCTTT | CASSMDGNTEAFF
TRBJ2-7 | . | TRBV20-1 | many | TGCAGTGCCATGGGGCGGGGGCGACACGAGCAGTACTTC | CSAMGRGRHEQYF
TRBJ2-1 | TRBD2 | TRBV10-3 | few | TGTGCCATCAGTGGAATAAGCGGGAGAACCTACAATGAGCAGTTCTTC | CAISGISGRTYNEQFF
TRBJ1-1 | . | TRBV5-1 | few | TGCGCCAGCAGCCCGTCGACAGGCGACACTGAAGCTTTCTTT | CASSPSTGDTEAFF
TRBJ2-1 | TRBD2 | TRBV19 | . | TGTGCCAGTAGTGCGGGACTAGGGTCCGGTGAGCAGTTCTTC | CASSAGLGSGEQFF
TRBJ2-1 | TRBD1 | TRBV4-1 | few | TGCGCCAGCAGCCCCAAGAGTCCCGGGACAGGGGTGAATGAGCAGTTCTTC | CASSPKSPGTGVNEQFF
TRBJ2-7 | TRBD1 | TRBV6-6 | many | TGTGCCAGCCACCAGGGGGCTGGGGAGCAGTACTTC | CASHQGAGEQYF
TRBJ1-6 | . | TRBV5-6 | few | TGTGCCAGCAGCGGCGGGCTCCCGTCTACTTATAATTCACCCCTCCACTTT | CASSGGLPSTYNSPLHF
TRBJ2-3 | . | TRBV2 | many | TGTGCCAGCAGTCAGCAGTATTTT | CASSQQYF
TRBJ2-4 | . | TRBV5-4 | many | TGTGCCAGCACCTCTTACCAAGCCAAAAACATTCAGTACTTC | CASTSYQAKNIQYF
TRBJ2-3 | TRBD1 | TRBV20-1 | many | TGCAGTGCTAGAACAGGGGGCGGAGGGTCAGATACGCAGTATTTT | CSARTGGGGSDTQYF
TRBJ2-7 | TRBD1 | TRBV29-1 | . | TGCAGCGTGCCGACAGGGATCGGGCAGTACTTC | CSVPTGIGQYF
TRBJ2-2 | . | TRBV4-2 | many | TGTGCCAGCAGCCACGATCCCCCCCCTAACACCGGGGAGCTGTTTTTT | CASSHDPPPNTGELFF
TRBJ2-3 | . | TRBV11-1 | many | TGTGCCAGCAGCCCACGCTTGGATACGCAGTATTTT | CASSPRLDTQYF
TRBJ2-2 | . | TRBV18 | many | TGTGCCAGCTCACCTATTACCCTGGGGTCCGGGGAGCTGTTTTTT | CASSPITLGSGELFF
TRBJ2-5 | TRBD1 | TRBV2 | many | TGTGCCAGCATGAGGACCCTCGACAGGGGGCTCGGAGAGACCCAGTACTTC | CASMRTLDRGLGETQYF
TRBJ1-1 | . | TRBV5-1 | many | TGCGCCAGCAGCTTAAAGGGTCTGGACACTGAAGCTTTCTTT | CASSLKGLDTEAFF